This T cell receptor (beta chain) emerged from a study of regulatory T cells in long-lasting Graves disease. Across the whole study: In persistent Graves' disease, antithyroid drugs had been taken for over 5 years and TSH receptor antibodies stayed positive.

This clonotype was seen many times. Both iRepertoire HTBI primers and Arm-PCR of CDR3 regions were used to build the TCR beta libraries. A single record per CDR3 protein comes from TCRdb applying MiXCR to the multiplex PCR reads. The sample records approximately 400,000 distinct CDR3 sequences, 20% to 25% being singletons. The V and J ends lost 7 bases and 7 bases respectively, with 17 bases between them. CDR3 length: 15 amino acids. Time point specified: persistent/refractory GD, antithyroid drugs over 5 years with positive TRAb. Preparation of the TCR library used RNA extracted from PBMCs. This specimen was peripheral blood mononuclear cells (PBMCs), taken when the disease was refractory, from a patient treated with antithyroid drugs. This receptor was identified in a female donor with Graves disease. This chain links TRBV12-3 or TRBV12-4 with TRBJ1-6; D gene unclear. The CDR3: CASTHGRSRNSPLHF. Written as DNA, the CDR3 is TGTGCCAGCACCCATGGACGATCTCGAAATTCACCCCTCCACTTT.